This TCR beta chain was sequenced for a study of cytomegalovirus exposure and HLA in healthy donors. Study-level information: In an earlier analysis, 90 million to 130 million unique TCR beta sequences were found from 150 million to 200 million T cells. Study-wide points: Most of the TCR beta V segments (in an earlier analysis) were productive either about 87% or about 30% of the time. More clonal expansion characterized HLA-associated TCR beta chains than equally common others in a later analysis.

Concerning this clone itself: The target antigen is unknown.

Amplification used 60 Vbeta primers and 13 Jbeta primers. Study processing details: The count from a later analysis was tens of millions of unique TCR beta chains, some 12 million of them shared. Assay used: immunoSEQ multiplex PCR; TCRdb lists only in-frame clones, some missing. V and J calls and clone size are given by that table; D and trimming were obtained from the DNA. Seen in this sample are roughly 77,000 clones; the ten most common clones hold around 4.4%. This TCR was sampled from a man aged 25-45 years in good health and CMV-seronegative. The source material was PBMCs.

This CDR3 reads CASSPLAGYQETQYF. Written as DNA, the CDR3 is TGTGCCAGCAGTCCACTAGCGGGGTACCAAGAGACCCAGTACTTC. This chain uses TRBV6-5 with TRBJ2-5, with 10 bases that match TRBD2. J was trimmed by 0 bases and V by 5 bases; bases with no gene match: 3. Germline V gene data show CDR1 as MNHEY and CDR2 as SVGAGI. CDR3 length: 15 amino acids.